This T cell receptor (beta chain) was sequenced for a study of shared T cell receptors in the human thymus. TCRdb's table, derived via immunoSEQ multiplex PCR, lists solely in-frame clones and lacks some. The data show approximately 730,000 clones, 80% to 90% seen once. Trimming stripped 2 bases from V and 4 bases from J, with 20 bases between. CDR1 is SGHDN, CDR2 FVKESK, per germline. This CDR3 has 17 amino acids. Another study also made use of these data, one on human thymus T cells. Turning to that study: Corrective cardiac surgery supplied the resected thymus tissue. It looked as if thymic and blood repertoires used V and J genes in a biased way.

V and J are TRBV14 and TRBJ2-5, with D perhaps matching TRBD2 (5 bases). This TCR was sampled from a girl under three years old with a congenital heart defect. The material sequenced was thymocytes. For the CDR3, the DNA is TGTGCCAGCAGCCAACCTCACCGGGCTCCAGAGGGAGAGACCCAGTACTTC. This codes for CASSQPHRAPEGETQYF.